These T cell receptor beta chains were read from a single sample in a study of shared clonotypes between healthy human individuals. This table comes from immunoSEQ multiplex PCR, and its TCRdb copy is limited to in-frame clones, with some not included. The table lists about 2.1 million clones, about 93% of them singletons, with 1.5% to 2% in the top ten. Sequencing was performed on naive CD8+ T cells from PBMCs. The receptors here all came from a young man in good health. Some clones in this sample may be carry-over from other donors' samples. CDR3s include the opening cysteine and the closing phenylalanine or tryptophan. A D gene is named only where the DNA matches it firmly. Not every row has a clone size; where given, it reads once, few, many or a size class.

size	V	D	J	DNA	CDR3
NA	TRBV5-6	TRBD1	TRBJ1-2	TGTGCCAGCAGCTTAGGACAGGAGATTTCTGGCTACACCTTC	CASSLGQEISGYTF
NA	TRBV28	NA	TRBJ1-3	TGTGCCAGCAGCCCACTATGGGAGGGGATTAGAAACACCATATATTTT	CASSPLWEGIRNTIYF
NA	TRBV7-9	NA	TRBJ1-1	TGTGCCAGCAGCTCCCCGGGACGCGCTTTGAACACTGAAGCTTTCTTT	CASSSPGRALNTEAFF
NA	TRBV6-5	NA	TRBJ1-2	TGTGCCAGCAGTTACTTCCCCTCCGATGGCTACACCTTC	CASSYFPSDGYTF
once	TRBV4-1	NA	TRBJ1-5	TGCGCCAGCAGCCGTGGGACTTTGGGGGTCCAGCCCCAGCATTTT	CASSRGTLGVQPQHF
NA	TRBV18	TRBD1	TRBJ1-5	TGTGCCAGCTCACCGGGGGCACGGATCGGACAGGTTCCTCAGCCCCAGCATTTT	CASSPGARIGQVPQPQHF
NA	TRBV7-9	NA	TRBJ1-3	TGTGCCAGCAGCTTAGAGTTCGGCCCTGGAAACACCATATATTTT	CASSLEFGPGNTIYF
NA	TRBV7-9	NA	TRBJ2-2	TGTGCCACCCGGATGCGGCAGAACACCGGGGAGCTGTTTTTT	CATRMRQNTGELFF
NA	TRBV27	NA	TRBJ1-5	TGTGCCAGCAGTCCACTCAGGGTAAATCAGCCCCAGCATTTT	CASSPLRVNQPQHF
NA	TRBV2	NA	TRBJ2-7	TGTGCCAGCAGAGTACTGCTGGGGGGCGGCTACGAGCAGTACTTC	CASRVLLGGGYEQYF
NA	TRBV11-2	NA	TRBJ1-4	TGTGCCAGCAGTAGGTCGCACGTAAATGAAAAACTGTTTTTT	CASSRSHVNEKLFF
NA	TRBV29-1	NA	TRBJ2-7	TGCAGCGTAATCTACTCCTACGAGCAGTACTTC	CSVIYSYEQYF
once	TRBV27	TRBD2	TRBJ2-7	TGTGCCAGCAGTTTATCACGACAGGGACTAGCGGGAGGGCGAGGTCGCGAGCAGTACTTC	CASSLSRQGLAGGRGREQYF
NA	TRBV5-4	NA	TRBJ2-3	TGTGCCAGCAGCTTGGGCCAGGGGAGTGGAGATACGCAGTATTTT	CASSLGQGSGDTQYF
NA	TRBV9	NA	TRBJ1-1	TGTGCCAGCAGCGTAGAGGTGAACACTGAAGCTTTCTTT	CASSVEVNTEAFF
once	TRBV5-1	TRBD1	TRBJ1-1	TGCGCCAGCAGCTTCGCCCGGACAGGGGACACTGAAGCTTTCTTT	CASSFARTGDTEAFF
NA	TRBV19	NA	TRBJ1-1	TGTGCCAGTAGTATAGCGGGTGAGGGGATGAACACTGAAGCTTTCTTT	CASSIAGEGMNTEAFF
NA	TRBV28	TRBD2	TRBJ2-3	TGTGCCAGCAGACCCTATGGGGGAGGGGAGGCAGATACGCAGTATTTT	CASRPYGGGEADTQYF
once	TRBV19	NA	TRBJ1-4	TGTGCCAGTAGTATGGGGGCCTATGAAAAACTGTTTTTT	CASSMGAYEKLFF
NA	TRBV6-6	NA	TRBJ2-7	TGTGCCAGCAGCCCCGTCGGGGTCTCCTACGAGCAGTACTTC	CASSPVGVSYEQYF
NA	TRBV29-1	NA	TRBJ2-7	TGCAGCGTTGAAAGCCACCCCGGGGGGACAGAGTACTCGGACTACGAGCAGTACTTC	CSVESHPGGTEYSDYEQYF
NA	TRBV25-1	NA	TRBJ2-7	TGTGCCAGCAGTGAGGGACATACTATTATTTACGAGCAGTACTTC	CASSEGHTIIYEQYF
NA	TRBV28	NA	TRBJ2-7	TGTGCCAGCAGTTTTGGAGGGGGGAGGTACGAGCAGTACTTC	CASSFGGGRYEQYF
NA	TRBV7-8	NA	TRBJ2-2	TGTGCCAGCAGCTTAATGCAGGGCTTCACCGGGGAGCTGTTTTTT	CASSLMQGFTGELFF
NA	TRBV9	NA	TRBJ2-7	TGTGCCAGCAGCGGGACTAACTCTACCTACGAGCAGTACTTC	CASSGTNSTYEQYF
NA	TRBV28	NA	TRBJ1-1	TGTGCCATAAGCTCCTTGAACACTGAAGCTTTCTTT	CAISSLNTEAFF
NA	TRBV6-1	NA	TRBJ2-5	TGTGCCAGCACTAAGACACCGGGGGAAGTGGAGACCCAGTACTTC	CASTKTPGEVETQYF
NA	TRBV13	NA	TRBJ2-7	TGTGCCAGCACCCGAATCCAGGAAGTACAGGGTGACGAGCAGTACTTC	CASTRIQEVQGDEQYF
few	TRBV9	NA	TRBJ1-5	TGTGCCAGCAGCGTGGGGAATAGCAATCAGCCCCAGCATTTT	CASSVGNSNQPQHF
NA	TRBV19	TRBD1	TRBJ2-1	TGTGCCAGTAGTAGGGACGGGGACAGCTCCTACAATGAGCAGTTCTTC	CASSRDGDSSYNEQFF
once	TRBV5-1	TRBD1	TRBJ1-2	TGCGCCAGCAGCTTGGTGAGGCAGGGGGATAATGGCTACACCTTC	CASSLVRQGDNGYTF
NA	TRBV5-1	TRBD1	TRBJ1-1	TGCGCCAGCAGCTTGGACCAGGGGGCGATCACTGAAGCTTTCTTT	CASSLDQGAITEAFF
NA	TRBV14	TRBD2	TRBJ2-7	TGTGCCAGCAGCCAAAGGGTGGGACTAGCAACCTCCTACGAGCAGTACTTC	CASSQRVGLATSYEQYF
NA	TRBV27	NA	TRBJ2-7	TGTGCCAGCAGTTCCCAATCCGTTTACGAGCAGTACTTC	CASSSQSVYEQYF
NA	TRBV11-2	TRBD1	TRBJ2-7	TGTGCCAGCAGCCGACAGGGACAGACGAGCTCCTACGAGCAGTACTTC	CASSRQGQTSSYEQYF
NA	TRBV5-6	NA	TRBJ2-5	TGTGCCAGCAGCCCTGGTGGGGAGACCCAGTACTTC	CASSPGGETQYF
NA	TRBV27	TRBD2	TRBJ2-7	TGTGCCAGCAGTTGGGGGAGGGACCGGTACGAGCAGTACTTC	CASSWGRDRYEQYF
NA	TRBV5-6	TRBD1	TRBJ2-1	TGTGCCAGCAGCTTGGGGGACAGGGGTAATACGGGTCTGGGGTTCTTC	CASSLGDRGNTGLGFF
NA	TRBV18	TRBD2	TRBJ2-7	TGTGCCAGCTCACCGGGACTAGCCCTTCCACTGGGGGGGGGCGAGCAGTACTTC	CASSPGLALPLGGGEQYF
NA	TRBV10-3	TRBD1	TRBJ2-6	TGTGCCATCAGGATGGACAGGGGTGGTGGGGCCAACGTCCTGACTTTC	CAIRMDRGGGANVLTF
NA	TRBV2	TRBD1	TRBJ1-2	TGTGCCAGCAGGGACAATTGGGACAGTCGGGGCTATGGCTACACCTTC	CASRDNWDSRGYGYTF
NA	TRBV7-3	NA	TRBJ2-1	TGTGCCAGCAGCTTAAGCGGGATGAGCTCCTACAATGAGCAGTTCTTC	CASSLSGMSSYNEQFF
NA	TRBV5-1	TRBD2	TRBJ2-3	TGCGCCAGCAGCCCTGCTAGCGGGAGCCCAGATACGCAGTATTTT	CASSPASGSPDTQYF